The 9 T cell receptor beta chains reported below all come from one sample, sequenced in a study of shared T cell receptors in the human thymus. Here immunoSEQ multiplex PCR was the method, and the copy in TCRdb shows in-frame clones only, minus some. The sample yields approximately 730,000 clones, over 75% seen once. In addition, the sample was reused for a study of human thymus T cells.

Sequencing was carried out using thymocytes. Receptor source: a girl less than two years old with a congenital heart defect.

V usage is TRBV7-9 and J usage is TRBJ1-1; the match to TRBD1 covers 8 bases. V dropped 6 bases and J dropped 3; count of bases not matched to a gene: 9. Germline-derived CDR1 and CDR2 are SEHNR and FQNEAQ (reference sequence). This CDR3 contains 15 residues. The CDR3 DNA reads TGTGCCAGCAGTACTGAGACAGGGGAGTACACTGAAGCTTTCTTT. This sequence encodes CASSTETGEYTEAFF.

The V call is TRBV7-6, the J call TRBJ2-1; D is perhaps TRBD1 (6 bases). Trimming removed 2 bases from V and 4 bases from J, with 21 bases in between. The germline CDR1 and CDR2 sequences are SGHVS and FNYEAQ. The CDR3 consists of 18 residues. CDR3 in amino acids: CASSLNWAPDSTYNEQFF. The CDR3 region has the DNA TGTGCCAGCAGCTTAAACTGGGCCCCGGACAGTACTTACAATGAGCAGTTCTTC. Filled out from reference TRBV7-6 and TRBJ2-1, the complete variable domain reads GAGVSQSPRYKVTKRGQDVALRCDPISGHVSLYWYRQALGQGPEFLTYFNYEAQQDKSGLPNDRFSAERPEGSISTLTIQRTEQRDSAMYRCASSLNWAPDSTYNEQFFGPGTRLTVL.

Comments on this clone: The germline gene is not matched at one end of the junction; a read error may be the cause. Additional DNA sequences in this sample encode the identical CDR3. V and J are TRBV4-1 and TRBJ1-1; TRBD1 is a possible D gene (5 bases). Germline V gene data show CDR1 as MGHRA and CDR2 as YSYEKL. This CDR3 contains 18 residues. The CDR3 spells CASSQVFGQGFADTEAFF. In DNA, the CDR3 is TGCGCCAGTAGCCAAGTTTTCGGTCAGGGTTTTGCGGACACTGAAGCTTTCTTT.

The DNA for the CDR3 is TGTGCCAGCAGTTACGGGCCCAATTCGGGGAGGACTGAAGCTTTCTTT. Translation gives CASSYGPNSGRTEAFF. The chain joins TRBV6-5 to TRBJ1-1, with no clear D. The germline V gene encodes CDR1 MNHEY and CDR2 SVGAGI. This CDR3 comprises 16 residues. V lost 2 bases and J 5 bases, leaving 18 bases between the germline ends.

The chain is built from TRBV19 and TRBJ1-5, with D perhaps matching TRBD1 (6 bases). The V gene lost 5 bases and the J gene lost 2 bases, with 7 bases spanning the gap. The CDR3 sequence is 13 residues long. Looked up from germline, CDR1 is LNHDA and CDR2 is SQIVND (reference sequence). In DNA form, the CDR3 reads TGTGCCAGTAGTGGGGGCCGCAATCAGCCCCAGCATTTT. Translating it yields CASSGGRNQPQHF.

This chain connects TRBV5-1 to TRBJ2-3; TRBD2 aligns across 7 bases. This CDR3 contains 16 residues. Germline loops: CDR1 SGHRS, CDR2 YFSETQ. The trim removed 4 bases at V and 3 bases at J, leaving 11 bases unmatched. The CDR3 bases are TGCGCCAGCAGCACAATCAGGGTGGGGGGGACAGATACGCAGTATTTT. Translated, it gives CASSTIRVGGTDTQYF.

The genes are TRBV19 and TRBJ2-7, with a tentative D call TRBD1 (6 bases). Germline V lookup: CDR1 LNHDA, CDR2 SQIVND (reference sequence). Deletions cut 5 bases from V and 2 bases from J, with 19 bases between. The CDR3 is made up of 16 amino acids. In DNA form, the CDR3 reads TGTGCCAGTAGTCCACTTCTGGGGGCCCCCCCCTACGAGCAGTACTTC. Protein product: CASSPLLGAPPYEQYF.

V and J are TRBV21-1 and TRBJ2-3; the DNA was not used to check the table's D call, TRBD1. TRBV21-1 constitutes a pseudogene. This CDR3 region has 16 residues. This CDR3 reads CASSNLADRGTDTQYF. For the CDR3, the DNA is TGTGCCAGCAGCAATCTAGCCGACAGGGGCACAGATACGCAGTATTTT.

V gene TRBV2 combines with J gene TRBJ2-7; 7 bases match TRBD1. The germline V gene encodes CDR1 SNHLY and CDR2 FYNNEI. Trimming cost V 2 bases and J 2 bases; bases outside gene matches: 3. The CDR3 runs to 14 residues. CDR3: CASSERDSTYEQYF. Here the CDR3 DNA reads TGTGCCAGCAGTGAAAGGGACAGCACCTACGAGCAGTACTTC.